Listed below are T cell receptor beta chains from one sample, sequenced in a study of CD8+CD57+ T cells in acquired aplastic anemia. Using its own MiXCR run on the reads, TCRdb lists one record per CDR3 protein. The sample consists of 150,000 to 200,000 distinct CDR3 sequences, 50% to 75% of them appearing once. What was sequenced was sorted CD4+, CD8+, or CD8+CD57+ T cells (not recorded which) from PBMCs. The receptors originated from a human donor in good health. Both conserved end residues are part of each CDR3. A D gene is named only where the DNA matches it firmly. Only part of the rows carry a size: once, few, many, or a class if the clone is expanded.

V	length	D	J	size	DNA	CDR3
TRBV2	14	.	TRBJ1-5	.	TGTGCCAGCAGGAAACAGGATGGCAATCAGCCCCAGCATTTT	CASRKQDGNQPQHF
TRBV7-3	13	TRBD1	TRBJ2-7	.	TGTGCCAGCAGCGTAGGACAGGGTTGCGAGCAGTACTTC	CASSVGQGCEQYF
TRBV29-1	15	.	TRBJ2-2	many	TGCAGCGTTGAAGGGGGCAGGGGGGTCACCGGGGAGCTGTTTTTT	CSVEGGRGVTGELFF
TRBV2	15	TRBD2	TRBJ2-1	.	TGTGCCAGCAGTGAGATCCTAGCGGGAGAGGGTGAGCAGTTCTTC	CASSEILAGEGEQFF
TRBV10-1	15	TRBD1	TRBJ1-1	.	TGCGCCAGCAGTGTACTAGGACAGGGGAACACTGAAGCTTTCTTT	CASSVLGQGNTEAFF
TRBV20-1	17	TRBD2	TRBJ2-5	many	TGCAGTGCTAGAGTACTCTGGGGGACTAAAGGACAAGAGACCCAGTACTTC	CSARVLWGTKGQETQYF
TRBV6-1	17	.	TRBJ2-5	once	TGTGCCAGCAGTCCAATACTCTGGGGGGACACCCAAGAGACCCAGTACTTC	CASSPILWGDTQETQYF
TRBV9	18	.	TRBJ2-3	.	TGTGCCAGCAGCCCAGAAGGAGGGGGGACTTCGAGCACAGATACGCAGTATTTT	CASSPEGGGTSSTDTQYF
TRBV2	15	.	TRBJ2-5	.	TGTGCCAGCAGTGAATCAGGCCTGAGGGGGGAGACCCAGTACTTC	CASSESGLRGETQYF
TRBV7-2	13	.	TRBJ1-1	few	TGTGCCAGCAGCTTCGGTGGGAGGACTGAAGCTTTCTTT	CASSFGGRTEAFF
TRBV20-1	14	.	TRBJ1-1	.	TGCAGTGCTAGAGCCGGGACCTGGGACACTGAAGCTTTCTTT	CSARAGTWDTEAFF
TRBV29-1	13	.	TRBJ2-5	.	TGCAGCGTTGTCTTGGGGGTCCAAGAGACCCAGTACTTC	CSVVLGVQETQYF
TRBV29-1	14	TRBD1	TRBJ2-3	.	TGCAGCGTTTGGGACAGGGGGCCGACAGATACGCAGTATTTT	CSVWDRGPTDTQYF
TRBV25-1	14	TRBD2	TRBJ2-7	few	TGTGCCAGCAGGACTAGCGGAGGCTCCTACGAGCAGTACTTC	CASRTSGGSYEQYF
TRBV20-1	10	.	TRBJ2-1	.	TGCAGTGTAGGTGGGAAGGAGCAGTTCTTC	CSVGGKEQFF
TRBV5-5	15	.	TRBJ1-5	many	TGTGCCAGCAGCTTGACGGTGTCTGGCAATCAGCCCCAGCATTTT	CASSLTVSGNQPQHF
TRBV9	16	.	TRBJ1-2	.	TGTGCCAGCAGCACGTGGACAGCGCTTACTAACTATGGCTACACCTTC	CASSTWTALTNYGYTF
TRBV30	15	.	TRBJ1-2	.	TGTGCCTGGATACCCACACCCGGACTTAACTATGGCCACACCTTC	CAWIPTPGLNYGHTF
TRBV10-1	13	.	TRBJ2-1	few	TGCGCCAGCAGTGAAGAACGGGGCACGGGGCAGTTCTTC	CASSEERGTGQFF
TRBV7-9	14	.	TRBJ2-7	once	TGTGCCAGCAGCTCTGCGTTGATGGCTACTGAGCAGTACTTC	CASSSALMATEQYF
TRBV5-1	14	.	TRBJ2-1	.	TGCGCCAGCAGCTTGGATAGCGGCCCCAGTGAGCAGTTCTTC	CASSLDSGPSEQFF
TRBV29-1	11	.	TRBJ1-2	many	TGCAGCGCAAGAGGCGGCTATGGCTACACCTTC	CSARGGYGYTF
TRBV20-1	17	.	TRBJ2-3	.	TGCAGTGCTAGAGATCGGAGTGGGGGGGCTTTTACAGATACGCAGTATTTT	CSARDRSGGAFTDTQYF
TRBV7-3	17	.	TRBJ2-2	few	TGTGCCAGCAGCCCCTCTGTGGGAGGACCTAACACCGGGGAGCTGTTTTTT	CASSPSVGGPNTGELFF
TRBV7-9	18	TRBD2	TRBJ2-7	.	TGTGCCAGCAGCCAAGAGCGTGGACTAGCGGGGGGGCGTAACGAGCAGTACTTC	CASSQERGLAGGRNEQYF
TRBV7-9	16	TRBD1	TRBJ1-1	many	TGTGCCAGCAGCTGGTATCTGACAGGGGACGACACTGAAGCTTTCTTT	CASSWYLTGDDTEAFF
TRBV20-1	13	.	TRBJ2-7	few	TGCAGTGCTTCCCGGGACGATTTCTACGAGCAGTACTTC	CSASRDDFYEQYF
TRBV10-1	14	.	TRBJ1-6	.	TGCGCCAGCAAGGGACAAGGGGTGAATTCACCCCTCCACTTT	CASKGQGVNSPLHF
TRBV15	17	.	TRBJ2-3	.	TGTGCCACCAGCAGCACACAAGGCGACAGGCTTTGGGATACGCAGTATTTT	CATSSTQGDRLWDTQYF
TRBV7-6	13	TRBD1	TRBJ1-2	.	TGTGCCAGCAGCTTAGGGACAGGGAAAGGCTACACCTTC	CASSLGTGKGYTF
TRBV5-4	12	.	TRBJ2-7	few	TGTGCCAGCAGCTTGGGAGTCTCCGAGCAGTACTTC	CASSLGVSEQYF
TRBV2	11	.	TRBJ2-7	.	TGTGCCAGCAGCCGCCGATCGGAGCAGTACTTC	CASSRRSEQYF
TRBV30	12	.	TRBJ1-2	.	TGTGCCTGGACCGGGTGGAACTATGGCTACACCTTC	CAWTGWNYGYTF
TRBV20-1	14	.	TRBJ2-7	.	TGCAGTGCCTCTATTGCGGGGTCGTTTAACGAGCAGTACTTC	CSASIAGSFNEQYF
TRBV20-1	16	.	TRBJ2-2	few	TGCAGTGCTAGAGATTTTGGCAGGGGGGACACCGGGGAGCTGTTTTTT	CSARDFGRGDTGELFF
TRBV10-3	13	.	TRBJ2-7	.	TGTGCCATCACCCCAGACAGAACCTACGAGCAGTACTTC	CAITPDRTYEQYF
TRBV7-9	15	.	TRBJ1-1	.	TGTGCCAGCAGCCCGTGGGGGACGGCGGTTACTGAAGCTTTCTTT	CASSPWGTAVTEAFF
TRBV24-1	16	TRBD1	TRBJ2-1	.	TGTGCCACCAGTGGACCGGGACAGGGTTCCCACAATGAGCAGTTCTTC	CATSGPGQGSHNEQFF
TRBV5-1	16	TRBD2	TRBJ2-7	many	TGCGCCAGCAGCTTGGTAGCTCTAGCGGGAGTGTACGAGCAGTACTTC	CASSLVALAGVYEQYF
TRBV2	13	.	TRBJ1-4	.	TGTGCCAGCAGACGCGCGAACAATGAAAAACTGTTTTTT	CASRRANNEKLFF
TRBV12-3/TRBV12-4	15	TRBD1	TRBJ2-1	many	TGTGCCAGCAGGCGCCGGGACAGGGATCACAATGAGCAGTTCTTC	CASRRRDRDHNEQFF
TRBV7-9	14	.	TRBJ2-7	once	TGTGCCAGCAGCTTAGGGCAGGGTAACAACGAGCAGTACTTC	CASSLGQGNNEQYF
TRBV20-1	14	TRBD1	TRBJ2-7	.	TGCAGTGCAGCCCGCCCCCGGGACAGCTACGAGCAGTACTTC	CSAARPRDSYEQYF
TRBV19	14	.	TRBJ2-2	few	TGTGCCAGTAGTATTGGGGCTAGAGAAGGGGAGCTGTTTTTT	CASSIGAREGELFF
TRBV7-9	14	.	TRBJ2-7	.	TGTGCCAGCAGTCGAGACGGGATCTTTGGCGAGCAGTACTTC	CASSRDGIFGEQYF
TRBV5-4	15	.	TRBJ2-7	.	TGTGCCAGCAGCGTCGCCCGGACAGCTGGTTACGAGCAGTACTTT	CASSVARTAGYEQYF
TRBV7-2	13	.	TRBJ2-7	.	TGTGCCAGCAGCTTGGGACTGAACTACGAGCAGTACTTC	CASSLGLNYEQYF
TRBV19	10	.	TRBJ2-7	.	TGTGCCAGTAGTGTCTACGAGCAGTACTTC	CASSVYEQYF
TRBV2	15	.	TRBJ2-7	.	TGTGCCAGCAGTATCCGGGACCCCGCCTCTTACGAGCAGTACTTC	CASSIRDPASYEQYF
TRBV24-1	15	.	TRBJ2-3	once	TGTGCCACCAGTGATTCCAGAGCTAGCACAGATACGCAGTATTTT	CATSDSRASTDTQYF